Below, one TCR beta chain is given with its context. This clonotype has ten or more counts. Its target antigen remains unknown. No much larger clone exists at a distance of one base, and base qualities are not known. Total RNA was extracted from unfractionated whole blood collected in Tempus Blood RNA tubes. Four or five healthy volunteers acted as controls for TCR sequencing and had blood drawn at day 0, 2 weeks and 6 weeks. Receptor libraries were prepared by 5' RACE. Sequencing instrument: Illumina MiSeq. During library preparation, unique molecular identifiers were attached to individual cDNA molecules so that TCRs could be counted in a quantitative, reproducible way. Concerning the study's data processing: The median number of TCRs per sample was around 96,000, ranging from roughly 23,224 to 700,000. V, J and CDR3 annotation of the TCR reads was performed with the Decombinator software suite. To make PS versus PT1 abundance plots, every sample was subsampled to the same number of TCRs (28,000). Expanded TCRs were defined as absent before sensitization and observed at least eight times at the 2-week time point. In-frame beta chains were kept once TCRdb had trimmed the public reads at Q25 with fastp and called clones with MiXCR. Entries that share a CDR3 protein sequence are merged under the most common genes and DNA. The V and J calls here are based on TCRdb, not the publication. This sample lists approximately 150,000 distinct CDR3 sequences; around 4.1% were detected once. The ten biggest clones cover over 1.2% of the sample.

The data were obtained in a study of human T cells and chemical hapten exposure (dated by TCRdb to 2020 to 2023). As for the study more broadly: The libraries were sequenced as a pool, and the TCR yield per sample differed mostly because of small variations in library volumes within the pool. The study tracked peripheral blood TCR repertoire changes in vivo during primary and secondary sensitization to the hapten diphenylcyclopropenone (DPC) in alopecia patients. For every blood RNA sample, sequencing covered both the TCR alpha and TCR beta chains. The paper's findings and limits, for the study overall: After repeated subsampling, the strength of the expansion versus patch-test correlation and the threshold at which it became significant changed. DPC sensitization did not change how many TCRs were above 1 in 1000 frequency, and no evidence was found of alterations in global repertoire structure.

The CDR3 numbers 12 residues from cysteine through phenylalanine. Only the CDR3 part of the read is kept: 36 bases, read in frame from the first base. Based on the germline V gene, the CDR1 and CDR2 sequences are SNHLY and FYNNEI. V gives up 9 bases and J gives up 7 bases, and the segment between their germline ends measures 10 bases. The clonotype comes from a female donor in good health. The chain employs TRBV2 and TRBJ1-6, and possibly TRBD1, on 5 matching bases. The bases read TGTGCCAGTTCCCAGGGAAATTCACCCCTCCACTTT. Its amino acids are CASSQGNSPLHF. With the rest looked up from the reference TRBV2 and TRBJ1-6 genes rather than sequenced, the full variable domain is EPEVTQTPSHQVTQMGQEVILRCVPISNHLYFYWYRQILGQKVEFLVSFYNNEISEKSEIFDDQFSVERPDGSNFTLKIRSTKLEDSAMYFCASSQGNSPLHFGNGTRLTVT.